This TCR beta chain was sequenced during a study of blood T cell repertoires in COVID-19. Study overall: The samples span acute and convalescent COVID-19 from the United States, Italy and Spain. PBMCs, B-cell-depleted T cells, or T cells provided the cDNA or gDNA that made up the material.

CDR1 and CDR2 (germline): SGHKS, YYEKEE (reference sequence). The J segment lost 8 bases and the V segment lost 6 bases, leaving 13 bases of the junction unmatched. The CDR3 covers 14 residues. Profiled with immunoSEQ multiplex PCR; TCRdb holds only in-frame clones, not every one. The sample has some 49,000 clones, around 92% seen once; the top ten hold about 6.5%. Sequenced input: peripheral blood. The rearrangement joins TRBV5-5 to TRBJ1-2; TRBD1 aligns across 7 bases. The TCR comes from a man aged 45 to 65 with active COVID-19. The CDR3 loop reads CASTADRLNGGYTF. The CDR3 nucleotides are TGTGCCAGCACCGCGGACAGGCTGAATGGCGGCTACACCTTC. Together with reference TRBV5-5 and TRBJ1-2, the CDR3 gives the full variable domain: DAGVTQSPTHLIKTRGQQVTLRCSPISGHKSVSWYQQVLGQGPQFIFQYYEKEERGRGNFPDRFSARQFPNYSSELNVNALLLGDSALYLCASTADRLNGGYTFGSGTRLTVV.